This passage covers 5 T cell receptor beta chains from one sample sequenced in a study of blood T cell repertoires in COVID-19. Data came from immunoSEQ multiplex PCR; TCRdb stores just in-frame clones and leaves some out. The table records 150,000 to 200,000 clones, approximately 82% of them present only once. Source material: peripheral blood. These receptors came from a woman aged 80 or over with acute or convalescent COVID-19.

CDR3 bases: TGTGCCAGCAGCTTAGGGCAGGGAAAGAACACCGGGGAGCTGTTTTTT. This gives the protein CASSLGQGKNTGELFF. The chain carries TRBV5-5 and TRBJ2-2; perhaps TRBD1 as D (5 bases). CDR3 length equals 16 residues. Germline V lookup: CDR1 SGHKS, CDR2 YYEKEE (reference sequence). V lost 2 bases to trimming and J lost 1 base, with 12 bases between them.

Regarding this clone: One end of the junction is discordant with germline, which a read error may explain. The V call is TRBV6-1, the J call TRBJ2-2; possibly TRBD2 for D (7 bases). Per the germline V gene, CDR1 is MNHNS and CDR2 is SASEGT. The CDR3 runs 15 residues. CDR3 protein: CASREGGANTGELFF. The CDR3 nucleotides read TGTGCCAGCAGGGAAGGGGGGGCGAACACCGGGGAGCTGTTTTTT.

The chain joins TRBV27 to TRBJ2-2, with 8 bases lining up with TRBD2. The germline CDR1 and CDR2 sequences are MNHEY and SMNVEV (reference sequence). Trimming at V came to 3 bases and at J to 6 bases, leaving 6 bases not matched to a gene. This CDR3 is 15 amino acids long. In DNA, the CDR3 is TGTGCCAGCAGTTTGTCCGGGAGGGGTCCCGGGGAGCTGTTTTTT. Translation gives CASSLSGRGPGELFF.

The rearrangement links TRBV20-1 to TRBJ1-2; 8 bases are shared with TRBD1. The ends lost 3 bases at V and 4 bases at J; junction bases unmatched: 7. Germline V gene sequence: CDR1 DFQATT, CDR2 SNEGSKA (reference sequence). The CDR3 runs 14 residues. The CDR3 DNA is TGCAGTGCTAGTCAGGGGGCAGGTGGCTATGGCTACACCTTC. Its translation: CSASQGAGGYGYTF.

The gene calls are TRBV5-1 and TRBJ2-5, with D possibly TRBD1 on 6 matching bases. Trimming pared 4 bases from V and 3 bases from J, leaving 16 bases between. This CDR3 has 15 amino acids. CDR1 and CDR2 from the germline V gene are SGHRS and YFSETQ. Here the CDR3 reads CASSPFGQPKETQYF. As DNA, the CDR3 is TGCGCCAGCAGCCCATTTGGACAGCCCAAAGAGACCCAGTACTTC.